This T cell receptor (beta chain) was identified in a study of cytomegalovirus exposure and HLA in healthy donors. Study context: Genotyping of more than 300 donors showed that around 86% belonged to the Caucasian-associated ancestry cluster. Overall study findings and caveats: Information on immune exposure was restricted to one variable (CMV serostatus).

This CDR3 comprises 13 residues. V shed 7 bases and J shed 4 bases, with 14 bases lying between them. The germline gives CDR1 MDHEN, CDR2 SYDVKM. Worth noting for this clone: Its antigen is undetermined.

These donors, healthy bone marrow donors, were studied. Researchers ran the PCR with 60 Vbeta and 13 Jbeta primers. Profiling relied on immunoSEQ multiplex PCR, and the TCRdb table lists in-frame clones only, not all of them. Here the sample spans roughly 250,000 clones, roughly 81% being singletons. The origin of this receptor is a woman in her 40s in good health and CMV-seropositive. What was sequenced was PBMCs. The J gene is TRBJ2-7, the V gene TRBV28; tentatively, D is TRBD2 (6 bases). As DNA, the CDR3 is TGTGCCAGCACCGTTAGCGGCCTATACGAGCAGTACTTC. Protein product: CASTVSGLYEQYF.